A single sample is the source of the 4 T cell receptor beta chains below, sequenced in a study of T cell repertoires in cytomegalovirus infection. The antigens for these receptors are not known. TCRdb itself ran the reads through MiXCR, one entry per CDR3 protein. Of some 940,000 distinct CDR3 sequences in the sample, approximately 31% are singletons; the top ten hold 11% to 15%. The specimen comprised cultured CD8+ T cells from PBMCs, sampled from culture after CMV antigen stimulation. The receptors derive from a human donor in good health (CMV status not recorded). Some clones in this sample may be carry-over from other donors' samples.

The rearrangement uses TRBV6-6 and TRBJ2-3, with a possible D match to TRBD2 (6 bases). CDR3 size: 15 residues. Germline values: CDR1 MNHNY, CDR2 SVGAGI (reference sequence). Trimming took off 0 bases at V and 3 bases at J, with 10 bases between the two ends. CDR3 nucleotides: TGTGCCAGCAGTTACTCTTTGGGGGGTACAGATACGCAGTATTTT. This translates into CASSYSLGGTDTQYF.

The chain has TRBV5-6 and TRBJ1-6; 7 positions match TRBD1. CDR1 and CDR2 from the germline V gene are SGHDT and YYEEEE. V lost 1 base, J lost 4 bases, and 2 bases stayed unmatched. The CDR3 is made up of 15 amino acids. The CDR3 reads CASSLWDSYNSPLHF. CDR3 DNA sequence: TGTGCCAGCAGCTTGTGGGACAGTTATAATTCACCCCTCCACTTT.

The V gene is TRBV4-1, the J gene TRBJ1-1; 7 bases map to TRBD1. Germline V lookup: CDR1 MGHRA, CDR2 YSYEKL. The CDR3 runs 15 residues. The V segment lost 3 bases and the J segment 1 base; nucleotides outside the gene matches: 5. CDR3 sequence reads: CASSQPRQGNTEAFF. CDR3 nucleotides: TGCGCCAGCAGCCAGCCCCGACAGGGGAACACTGAAGCTTTCTTT.

This clonotype has more than one count but fewer than ten. The chain joins TRBV6-5 to TRBJ1-6; possible D gene TRBD1, 5 bases. CDR3 size: 15 residues. From germline, CDR1 is MNHEY and CDR2 SVGAGI. V gave up 2 bases and J gave up 10 bases, with 15 bases separating them. CDR3 DNA sequence: TGTGCCAGCAGTTACGGGGTTGGGGGTCCGTCACCCCTCCACTTT. Encoded protein: CASSYGVGGPSPLHF.